The T cell receptor (beta chain) under discussion was sequenced for a study of blood T cells in healthy people across ages. Broader study findings: Older individuals had lower TCR beta diversity per million T cells (the decline was roughly linear). Long-lived donors carried more naive CD4+ cells and greater diversity than aged donors.

A J-beta primer mix and a sample-barcoded 5' primer were used in a second PCR of about 7 to 12 cycles. From the 5' RACE reads, TCRdb called clonotypes with MiXCR, one entry per CDR3 protein. The sample records roughly 2 million distinct CDR3 sequences, around 48% being singletons. As concerns this clonotype: Antigen specificity is unknown.

Germline lookup yields CDR1 MNHNS and CDR2 SASEGT. J lost 1 base, V lost 5 bases, and 7 bases had no gene match. The CDR3 loop spans 15 amino acids. The sequenced material came from blood. The sequence was collected from a woman in her 40s in good health. The chain links TRBV6-1 to TRBJ2-5, with 7 bases identical to TRBD2. The chain's CDR3 is CASSLAGWLQETQYF. DNA of the CDR3: TGTGCCAGCAGTTTAGCGGGTTGGCTCCAAGAGACCCAGTACTTC.